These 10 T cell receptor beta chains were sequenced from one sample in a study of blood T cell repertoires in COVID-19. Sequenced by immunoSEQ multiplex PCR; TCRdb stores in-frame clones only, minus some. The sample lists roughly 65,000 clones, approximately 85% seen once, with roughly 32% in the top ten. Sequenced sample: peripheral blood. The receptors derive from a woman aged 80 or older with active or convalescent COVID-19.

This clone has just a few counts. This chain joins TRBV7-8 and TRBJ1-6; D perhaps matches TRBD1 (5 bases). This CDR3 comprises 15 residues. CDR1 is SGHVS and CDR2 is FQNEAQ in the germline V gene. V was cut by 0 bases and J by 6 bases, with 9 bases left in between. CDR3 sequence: CASSLAGRLNSPLHF. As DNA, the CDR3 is TGTGCCAGCAGCTTAGCGGGGCGTCTTAATTCACCCCTCCACTTT.

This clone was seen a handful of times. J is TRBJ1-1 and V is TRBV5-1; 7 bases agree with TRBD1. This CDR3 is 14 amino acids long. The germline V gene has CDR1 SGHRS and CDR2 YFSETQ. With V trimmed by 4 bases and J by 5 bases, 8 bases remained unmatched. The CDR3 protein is CASSQGGLGTEAFF. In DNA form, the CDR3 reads TGCGCCAGCAGCCAAGGGGGCCTAGGTACTGAAGCTTTCTTT.

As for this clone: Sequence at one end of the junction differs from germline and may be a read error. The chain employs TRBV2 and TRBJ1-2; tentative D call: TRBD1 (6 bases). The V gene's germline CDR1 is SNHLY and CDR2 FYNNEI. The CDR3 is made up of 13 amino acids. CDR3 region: CASSEGGGAIGEF. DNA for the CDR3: TGTGCCAGCAGTGAAGGCGGGGGGGCTATTGGAGAGTTC.

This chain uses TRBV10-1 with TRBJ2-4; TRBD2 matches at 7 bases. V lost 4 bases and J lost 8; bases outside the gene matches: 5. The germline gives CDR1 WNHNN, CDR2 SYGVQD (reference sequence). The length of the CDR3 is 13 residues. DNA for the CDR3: TGCGCCAGCAGTGTTGGGGGGGGAGACATTCAGTACTTC. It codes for CASSVGGGDIQYF.

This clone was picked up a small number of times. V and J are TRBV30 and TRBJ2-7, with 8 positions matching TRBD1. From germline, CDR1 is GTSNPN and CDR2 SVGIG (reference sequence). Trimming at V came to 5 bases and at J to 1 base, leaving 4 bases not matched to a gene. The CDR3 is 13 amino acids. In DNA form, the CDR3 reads TGTGCCTGGGGGACAGGAAGTTCCTACGAGCAGTACTTC. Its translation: CAWGTGSSYEQYF.

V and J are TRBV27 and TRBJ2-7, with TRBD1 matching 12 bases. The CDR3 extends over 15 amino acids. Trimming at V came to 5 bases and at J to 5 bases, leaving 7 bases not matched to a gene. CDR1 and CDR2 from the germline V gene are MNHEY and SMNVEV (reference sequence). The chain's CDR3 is CASSPWRDRGHEQYF. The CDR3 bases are TGTGCCAGCAGTCCATGGAGGGACAGGGGGCACGAGCAGTACTTC.

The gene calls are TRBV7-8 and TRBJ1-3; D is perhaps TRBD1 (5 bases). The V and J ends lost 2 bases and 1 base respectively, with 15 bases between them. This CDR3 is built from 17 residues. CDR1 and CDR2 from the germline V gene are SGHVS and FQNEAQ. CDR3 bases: TGTGCCAGCAGCTTACTTCGGCAGGGCTTTTCTGGAAACACCATATATTTT. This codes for CASSLLRQGFSGNTIYF. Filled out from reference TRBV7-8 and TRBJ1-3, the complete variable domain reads GAGVSQSPRYKVAKRGQDVALRCDPISGHVSLFWYQQALGQGPEFLTYFQNEAQLDKSGLPSDRFFAERPEGSVSTLKIQRTQQEDSAVYLCASSLLRQGFSGNTIYFGEGSWLTVV.

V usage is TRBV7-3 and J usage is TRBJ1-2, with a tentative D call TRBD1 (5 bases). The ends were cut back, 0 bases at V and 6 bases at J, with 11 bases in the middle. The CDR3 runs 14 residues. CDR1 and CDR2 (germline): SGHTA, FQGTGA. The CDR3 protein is CASSLTRVSDGYTF. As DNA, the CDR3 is TGTGCCAGCAGCTTAACCAGGGTTTCGGATGGCTACACCTTC.

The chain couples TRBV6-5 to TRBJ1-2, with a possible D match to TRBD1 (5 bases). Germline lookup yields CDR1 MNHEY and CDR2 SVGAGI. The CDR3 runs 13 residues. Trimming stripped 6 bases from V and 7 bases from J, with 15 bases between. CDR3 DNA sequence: TGTGCCAGCAGCCTCGGGGGGGGTGGTGGCTACACCTTC. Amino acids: CASSLGGGGGYTF.

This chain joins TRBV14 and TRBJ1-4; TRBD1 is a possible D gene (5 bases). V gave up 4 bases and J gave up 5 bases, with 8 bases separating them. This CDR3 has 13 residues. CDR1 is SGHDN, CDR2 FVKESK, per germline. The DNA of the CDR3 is TGTGCCAGCAGCCGCAACAGGAATGAAAAACTGTTTTTT. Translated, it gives CASSRNRNEKLFF.